This T cell receptor (beta chain) was obtained from a study of blood T cell repertoires in COVID-19. Produced via immunoSEQ multiplex PCR; TCRdb's table is partial and in-frame only. The sample includes roughly 200,000 clones, around 79% seen only once; the top ten take roughly 14%. Germline CDR1 and CDR2: LNHDA and SQIVND (reference sequence). V lost 7 bases and J lost 3; bases outside the gene matches: 22. CDR3 size: 19 residues. Material for sequencing was peripheral blood. The clonotype comes from a man in his fifties who had recovered from COVID-19. The chain combines TRBV19 with TRBJ2-7; TRBD1 agrees at 9 bases. In DNA, the CDR3 is TGTGCCAGTATTTCGAACCGGGACAGGGAGCGCCAAATATTCTACGAGCAGTACTTC. Protein: CASISNRDRERQIFYEQYF.